This T cell receptor beta chain was sequenced during a study of CD8 T cells in ankylosing spondylitis. General observations from the study: Ankylosing spondylitis blood appeared to be characterized by a TCR beta motif of several highly homologous variants.

The CDR3 is made up of 12 amino acids. Trimming removed 7 bases from V and 14 bases from J; junction bases left unmatched: 12. CDR1 and CDR2 (germline): SGHAT, FQNNGV. As regards this clonotype: Its antigen is currently unknown.

In TCRdb, the 5' RACE reads were re-called with MiXCR into one record per CDR3 protein. Among a few hundred thousand distinct CDR3 sequences listed, roughly 8% were seen once. V usage is TRBV11-2 and J usage is TRBJ2-3; 7 bases match TRBD1. Sequencing input: blood, either unsorted or a sorted T cell fraction (not recorded which). This TCR was sampled from a male donor with ankylosing spondylitis. CDR3 in amino acids: CASNPMGQSPYF. The DNA of the CDR3 is TGTGCCAGCAACCCGATGGGACAGAGTCCGTATTTT.